Each of the 24 T cell receptor beta chains below was sequenced from the same sample in a study of OX40 agonist ivuxolimab in advanced cancers. TCRdb's table, derived via immunoSEQ multiplex PCR, lists solely in-frame clones and lacks some. The data show roughly 140,000 clones, 90% to 95% seen once. The input for sequencing was CD4+ or CD8+ T cells sorted from blood, taken in a trial of the OX40 agonist ivuxolimab. These receptors originate from an adult with an advanced solid tumor such as melanoma, head and neck, liver or kidney cancer.

The chain recombines TRBV19 with TRBJ1-2, with D hard to call. Per germline, CDR1 LNHDA and CDR2 SQIVND (reference sequence). There are 14 residues in the CDR3. V was clipped by 7 bases and J by 3 bases, with 15 bases between them. CDR3 DNA sequence: TGTGCCAGTAACCCTCGGTGGAAGGACTATGGCTACACCTTC. This translates into CASNPRWKDYGYTF.

This sequence joins TRBV6-5 and TRBJ1-6; 10 bases match TRBD1. This CDR3 comprises 15 residues. The V gene's germline CDR1 is MNHEY and CDR2 SVGAGI. V trimming: 6 bases; J trimming: 11 bases; junction bases outside the gene matches: 10. This CDR3 is CASSTTGGGWAPLHF. CDR3 sequence (DNA): TGTGCCAGCAGCACGACAGGGGGCGGCTGGGCACCCCTCCACTTT.

The chain has TRBV4-3 and TRBJ2-1; D assignment may be TRBD1 or TRBD2 (5 bases each). This CDR3 comprises 13 residues. The V gene lost 5 bases and the J gene lost 9 bases, with 14 bases spanning the gap. Looked up from germline, CDR1 is LGHNA and CDR2 is YSLEER. The CDR3 bases are TGCGCCAGCAGCAAGCAGAGGGGCACTGAGCAGTTCTTC. Its translation: CASSKQRGTEQFF.

This sequence joins TRBV5-4 and TRBJ2-7; 8 nucleotides agree with TRBD2. The CDR3 covers 14 residues. Germline V lookup: CDR1 SGHNT, CDR2 YYREEE (reference sequence). V trimming: 3 bases; J trimming: 4 bases; junction bases outside the gene matches: 6. The CDR3 sequence is CASSSSGTSYEQYF. CDR3 DNA sequence: TGTGCCAGCAGCTCGAGCGGGACTAGTTACGAGCAGTACTTC.

This rearrangement joins TRBV7-9 to TRBJ1-5, with TRBD1 matching over 7 bases. The CDR3 spans 16 residues. The trim removed 5 bases at V and 2 bases at J, leaving 9 bases unmatched. CDR1 SEHNR and CDR2 FQNEAQ come from the germline V gene (reference sequence). CDR3 coding DNA: TGTGCCAGCAGCCCAACTCCCGGGACAGGCAATCAGCCCCAGCATTTT. This gives the protein CASSPTPGTGNQPQHF. Variable domain in full (rest from reference TRBV7-9 and TRBJ1-5): DTGVSQNPRHKITKRGQNVTFRCDPISEHNRLYWYRQTLGQGPEFLTYFQNEAQLEKSRLLSDRFSAERPKGSFSTLEIQRTEQGDSAMYLCASSPTPGTGNQPQHFGDGTRLSIL.

In this sample, this clone turned up once. The chain is built from TRBV7-9 and TRBJ1-6, with TRBD1 matching over 8 bases. The V gene's germline CDR1 is SEHNR and CDR2 FQNEAQ (reference sequence). V shed 5 bases and J 7 bases; nucleotides not matched to a gene: 7. This CDR3 has 15 amino acids. The CDR3 DNA is TGTGCCAGCAGCCCGGACAGGGCCTCGAATTCACCCCTCCACTTT. Translated, it gives CASSPDRASNSPLHF.

The rearrangement joins TRBV10-3 to TRBJ1-3; D is unresolved. The CDR3 totals 13 residues. Trimming left V 10 bases short and J 0 bases short, with 10 bases between. CDR1 and CDR2 (germline): ENHRY, SYGVKD. CDR3 bases: TGTGCCAGCCGGGAGAGCTCTGGAAACACCATATATTTT. Protein: CASRESSGNTIYF.

This clone came up once. V gene TRBV9 combines with J gene TRBJ2-2; D is unresolved. The CDR3 length is 17 residues. Deletions cut 0 bases from V and 0 bases from J, with 12 bases between. Germline V gene data show CDR1 as SGDLS and CDR2 as YYNGEE. As DNA, the CDR3 is TGTGCCAGCAGCGTAGAGGTCCAGGCGGCGAACACCGGGGAGCTGTTTTTT. Its translation is CASSVEVQAANTGELFF. Full variable domain (outside the CDR3, taken from reference TRBV9 and TRBJ2-2): DSGVTQTPKHLITATGQRVTLRCSPRSGDLSVYWYQQSLDQGLQFLIQYYNGEERAKGNILERFSAQQFPDLHSELNLSSLELGDSALYFCASSVEVQAANTGELFFGEGSRLTVL.

This chain connects TRBV9 to TRBJ1-4; possible D gene TRBD1, 5 bases. The V end was cut by 3 bases, the J end by 7 bases, with 16 bases between. The CDR3 length is 15 residues. Germline loops: CDR1 SGDLS, CDR2 YYNGEE. CDR3 in amino acids: CASSGSQGYGEKLFF. The CDR3 nucleotides are TGTGCCAGCAGCGGATCCCAGGGATATGGTGAAAAACTGTTTTTT. The full variable domain, its missing parts supplied by reference TRBV9 and TRBJ1-4, is DSGVTQTPKHLITATGQRVTLRCSPRSGDLSVYWYQQSLDQGLQFLIQYYNGEERAKGNILERFSAQQFPDLHSELNLSSLELGDSALYFCASSGSQGYGEKLFFGSGTQLSVL.

This clone was seen a few times. This chain links TRBV29-1 with TRBJ1-1; D gene ambiguous. V was cut by 3 bases and J by 1 base, with 12 bases left in between. The length of the CDR3 is 14 residues. Germline V gives CDR1 SQVTM, CDR2 ANQGSEA. CDR3 loop: CSVDSRGRNTEAFF. The CDR3 DNA sequence: TGCAGCGTTGACTCGCGGGGAAGGAACACTGAAGCTTTCTTT.

The CDR3 DNA reads as TGTGCCAGCAGTGATGGCAGGACAGGGAACACTGAAGCTTTCTTT. Amino acid sequence: CASSDGRTGNTEAFF. The V and J genes are TRBV2 and TRBJ1-1; TRBD1 matches at 7 bases. The ends lost 3 bases at V and 1 base at J; junction bases unmatched: 5. CDR1 is SNHLY, CDR2 FYNNEI, per germline. The CDR3 totals 15 residues.

The chain has TRBV6-5 and TRBJ2-1, with D tentatively TRBD2 (5 bases). V lost 1 base, J lost 9 bases, and 16 bases lay in between. The germline V gene has CDR1 MNHEY and CDR2 SVGAGI. The CDR3 loop spans 15 amino acids. CDR3 region: CASSYWAAMGSEQFF. CDR3 nucleotide sequence: TGTGCCAGCAGTTACTGGGCGGCCATGGGGAGTGAGCAGTTCTTC.

This clone has only one observation. This chain links TRBV7-2 with TRBJ2-1; D remains unclear. Trimming took off 4 bases at V and 8 bases at J, with 6 bases between the two ends. CDR3 length equals 11 residues. Germline CDR1 reads SGHTA; CDR2 reads FQGNSA. CDR3 loop: CASSYLDEQFF. CDR3 DNA: TGTGCCAGCAGCTACCTAGATGAGCAGTTCTTC.

This clone occurred a few times. The genes are TRBV2 and TRBJ1-5; no definite D call. Germline-derived CDR1 and CDR2 are SNHLY and FYNNEI. Trimming pared 2 bases from V and 7 bases from J, leaving 9 bases between. The CDR3 runs 13 residues. The DNA for the CDR3 is TGTGCCAGCAGTGAACAGAACCGACAGCCCCAGCATTTT. It encodes CASSEQNRQPQHF.

The CDR3, as DNA: TGTGCCAGCAGCACCCGTGGCCGGAACTCCTACAATGAGCAGTTCTTC. Translated, it gives CASSTRGRNSYNEQFF. The chain uses TRBV5-6 and TRBJ2-1; D ambiguous. The CDR3 extends over 16 amino acids. Trimming shortened V by 4 bases and J by 0 bases, and 14 bases separated the two germline ends. Germline loops: CDR1 SGHDT, CDR2 YYEEEE.

This sequence joins TRBV5-4 and TRBJ1-2; a weak D match, TRBD1 (5 bases). Germline V CDR1 and CDR2: SGHNT, YYREEE (reference sequence). The CDR3 spans 14 residues. V was trimmed by 4 bases and J by 4 bases, leaving 14 bases between them. Written as DNA, the CDR3 is TGTGCCAGCAGCCCGGGACGGAGCTTCTATGGCTACACCTTC. This codes for CASSPGRSFYGYTF.

The rearrangement links TRBV6-1 to TRBJ1-2, with no clear D. V lost 0 bases and J 2 bases, leaving 10 bases between the germline ends. The CDR3 spans 15 residues. The germline V gene encodes CDR1 MNHNS and CDR2 SASEGT. CDR3 residues: CASSEANRPNYGYTF. For the CDR3, the DNA is TGTGCCAGCAGTGAAGCGAACAGACCAAACTATGGCTACACCTTC.

This clone has more than one count but fewer than ten. The chain couples TRBV7-9 to TRBJ1-1, with 10 bases matching TRBD1. The trim removed 6 bases at V and 5 bases at J, leaving 21 bases unmatched. CDR1 is SEHNR, CDR2 FQNEAQ, per germline (reference sequence). There are 19 residues in the CDR3. The CDR3 is CASRPPIITRRTGGTEAFF. The DNA of the CDR3 is TGTGCCAGCAGGCCCCCAATCATAACCCGGAGGACAGGGGGGACTGAAGCTTTCTTT.

V gene TRBV5-1 combines with J gene TRBJ2-1, with 12 bases identical to TRBD1. The germline V gene encodes CDR1 SGHRS and CDR2 YFSETQ. J was trimmed by 10 bases and V by 4 bases; bases with no gene match: 6. The CDR3 loop spans 14 amino acids. This CDR3 is CASSIGTGGGEQFF. The CDR3 coding sequence is TGCGCCAGCAGCATCGGGACAGGGGGCGGGGAGCAGTTCTTC.

J is TRBJ1-5 and V is TRBV6-5; TRBD1 matches at 8 bases. The CDR3 is 15 amino acids. V lost 4 bases to trimming and J lost 7 bases; unmatched junction nucleotides: 9. The germline CDR1 and CDR2 sequences are MNHEY and SVGAGI. This CDR3 is CASSSGQGMGQPQHF. The CDR3 bases are TGTGCCAGCAGTTCAGGACAGGGAATGGGACAGCCCCAGCATTTT.

The table lists this clone with a count of one. V and J are TRBV30 and TRBJ1-4; the D gene is possibly TRBD1 (5 bases). The CDR3 has 15 amino acids. V lost 1 base to trimming and J lost 4 bases, with 13 bases between them. Germline CDR1 GTSNPN, CDR2 SVGIG (reference sequence). In nucleotides, the CDR3 is TGTGCCTGGAGTGCCCGGGACCGAAATAATGAAAAACTGTTTTTT. This sequence encodes CAWSARDRNNEKLFF.

V usage is TRBV18 and J usage is TRBJ2-5, with D possibly matching TRBD2 (6 bases). CDR1 and CDR2 (germline): KGHSH, LQKENI. The CDR3 has 15 residues. Trimming pared 2 bases from V and 1 base from J, leaving 11 bases between. DNA for the CDR3: TGTGCCAGCTCACCAACGGCGGGGAGCCAAGAGACCCAGTACTTC. This codes for CASSPTAGSQETQYF.

V gene TRBV9 combines with J gene TRBJ1-2, with 11 nucleotides matching TRBD1. Per germline, CDR1 SGDLS and CDR2 YYNGEE. After removal of 4 bases from V and 4 bases from J, the junction contained 15 bases not matched to a gene. The CDR3 sequence is 18 residues long. CDR3: CASSPRSSGQGVFYGYTF. The CDR3, as DNA: TGTGCCAGCAGCCCCCGTTCATCGGGACAGGGGGTTTTCTATGGCTACACCTTC.

CDR3 nucleotide sequence: TGTGCCAGCAATAGAATGGGGAGGTACGAGCAGTACTTC. It is translated as CASNRMGRYEQYF. The chain is built from TRBV28 and TRBJ2-7; tentatively, D is TRBD2 (6 bases). The germline V gene encodes CDR1 MDHEN and CDR2 SYDVKM. Between the trimmed V and J ends, which lost 7 bases and 4 bases, there was a span of 14 bases. The CDR3 totals 13 residues.